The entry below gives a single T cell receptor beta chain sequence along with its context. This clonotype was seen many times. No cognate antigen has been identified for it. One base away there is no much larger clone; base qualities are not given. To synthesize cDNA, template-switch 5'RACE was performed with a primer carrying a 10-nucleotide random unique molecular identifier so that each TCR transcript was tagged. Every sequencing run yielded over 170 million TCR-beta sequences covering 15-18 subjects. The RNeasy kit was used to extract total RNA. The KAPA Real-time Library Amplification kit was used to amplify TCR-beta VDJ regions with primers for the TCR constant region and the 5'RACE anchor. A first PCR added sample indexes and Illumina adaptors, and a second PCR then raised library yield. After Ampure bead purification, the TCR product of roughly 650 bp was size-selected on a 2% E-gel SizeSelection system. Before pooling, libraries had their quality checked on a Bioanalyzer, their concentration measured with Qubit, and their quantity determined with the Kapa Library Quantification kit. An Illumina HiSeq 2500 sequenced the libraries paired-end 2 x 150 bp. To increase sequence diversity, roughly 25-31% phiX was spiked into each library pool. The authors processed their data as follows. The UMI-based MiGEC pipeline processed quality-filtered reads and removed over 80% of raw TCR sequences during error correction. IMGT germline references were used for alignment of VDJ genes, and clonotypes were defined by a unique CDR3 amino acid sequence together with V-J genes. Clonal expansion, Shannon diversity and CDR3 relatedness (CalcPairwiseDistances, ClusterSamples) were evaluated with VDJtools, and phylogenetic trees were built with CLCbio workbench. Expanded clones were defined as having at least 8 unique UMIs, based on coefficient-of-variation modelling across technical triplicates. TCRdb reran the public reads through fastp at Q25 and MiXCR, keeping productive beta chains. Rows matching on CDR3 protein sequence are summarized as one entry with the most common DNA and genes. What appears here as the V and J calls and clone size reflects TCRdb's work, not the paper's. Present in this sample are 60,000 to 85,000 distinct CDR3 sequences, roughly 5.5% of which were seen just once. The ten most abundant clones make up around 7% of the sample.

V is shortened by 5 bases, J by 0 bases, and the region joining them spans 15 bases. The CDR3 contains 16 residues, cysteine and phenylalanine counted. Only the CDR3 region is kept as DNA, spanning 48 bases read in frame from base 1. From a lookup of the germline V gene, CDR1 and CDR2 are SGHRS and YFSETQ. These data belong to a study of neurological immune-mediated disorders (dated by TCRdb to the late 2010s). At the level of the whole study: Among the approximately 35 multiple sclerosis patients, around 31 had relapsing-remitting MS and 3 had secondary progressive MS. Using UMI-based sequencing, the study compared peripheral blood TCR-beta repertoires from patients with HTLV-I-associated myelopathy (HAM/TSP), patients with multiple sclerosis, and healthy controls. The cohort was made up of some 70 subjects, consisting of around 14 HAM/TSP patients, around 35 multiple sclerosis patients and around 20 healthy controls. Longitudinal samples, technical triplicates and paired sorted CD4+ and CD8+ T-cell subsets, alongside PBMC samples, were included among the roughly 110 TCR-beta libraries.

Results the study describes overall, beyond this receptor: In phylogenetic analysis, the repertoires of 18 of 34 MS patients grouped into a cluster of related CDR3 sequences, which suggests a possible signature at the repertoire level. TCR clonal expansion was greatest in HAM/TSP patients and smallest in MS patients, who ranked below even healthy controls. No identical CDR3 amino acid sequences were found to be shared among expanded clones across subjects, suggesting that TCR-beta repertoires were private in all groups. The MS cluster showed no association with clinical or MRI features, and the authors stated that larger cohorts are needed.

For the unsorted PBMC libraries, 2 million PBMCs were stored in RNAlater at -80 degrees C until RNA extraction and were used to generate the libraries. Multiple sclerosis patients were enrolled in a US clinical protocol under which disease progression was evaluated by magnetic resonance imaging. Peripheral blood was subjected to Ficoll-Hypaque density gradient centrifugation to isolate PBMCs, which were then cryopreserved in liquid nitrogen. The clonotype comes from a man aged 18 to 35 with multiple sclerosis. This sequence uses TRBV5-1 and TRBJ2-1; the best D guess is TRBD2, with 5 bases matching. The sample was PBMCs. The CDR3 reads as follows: CASRQGGLGSYNEQFF. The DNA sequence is TGCGCCAGCAGGCAAGGAGGCCTCGGCTCCTACAATGAGCAGTTCTTC.